This record concerns one T cell receptor (beta chain) sequence. This record comes from a study of T cell changes during pregnancy in multiple sclerosis. Germline V gene lookup returns CDR1 MGHRA and CDR2 YSYEKL. The V end was cut by 4 bases, the J end by 7 bases, with 17 bases between. The CDR3 has 14 amino acids. Profiled with immunoSEQ multiplex PCR; TCRdb holds only in-frame clones, not every one. This sample carries under 70,000 clones, around 92% of them seen once, and the ten largest clones take 2.2%. This clonotype originated in a female donor in good health, enrolled as a control in a pregnancy study. This chain joins TRBV4-1 and TRBJ2-7; maybe TRBD2 (7 bases). The sequences come from peripheral blood, collected in the third trimester of pregnancy. The CDR3: CASSRQAGAGEQYF. In nucleotides, the CDR3 is TGCGCCAGCAGCCGACAGGCGGGGGCGGGGGAGCAGTACTTC.